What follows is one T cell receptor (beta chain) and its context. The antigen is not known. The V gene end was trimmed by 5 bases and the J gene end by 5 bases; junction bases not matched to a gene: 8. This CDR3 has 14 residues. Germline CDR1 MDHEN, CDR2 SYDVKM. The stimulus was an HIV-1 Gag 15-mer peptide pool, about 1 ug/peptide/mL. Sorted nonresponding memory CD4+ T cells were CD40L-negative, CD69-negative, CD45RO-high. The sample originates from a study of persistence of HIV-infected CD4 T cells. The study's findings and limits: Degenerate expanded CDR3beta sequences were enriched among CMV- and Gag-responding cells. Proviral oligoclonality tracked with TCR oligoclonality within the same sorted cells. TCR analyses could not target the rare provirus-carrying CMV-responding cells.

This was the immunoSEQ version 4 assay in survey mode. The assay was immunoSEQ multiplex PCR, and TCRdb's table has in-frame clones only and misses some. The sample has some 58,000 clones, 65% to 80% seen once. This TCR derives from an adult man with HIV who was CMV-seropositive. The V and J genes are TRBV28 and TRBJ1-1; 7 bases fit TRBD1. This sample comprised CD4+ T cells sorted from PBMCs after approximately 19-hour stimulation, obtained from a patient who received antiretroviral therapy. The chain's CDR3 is CASSHPTGRTEAFF. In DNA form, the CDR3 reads TGTGCCAGCAGTCACCCGACAGGGCGGACTGAAGCTTTCTTT.